Sequencing of this T cell receptor (beta chain) was carried out in a study of OX40 agonist ivuxolimab in advanced cancers. Findings and limits, study-wide: Blood T cells, both CD4+ and CD8+, expanded clonally by week 6 at 0.1 to 3.0 mg/kg.

This clone was seen only once. Its antigen is unknown. Germline CDR1 reads MGHRA; CDR2 reads YSYEKL. The length of the CDR3 is 15 residues. The J segment lost 10 bases and the V segment lost 2 bases, leaving 11 bases of the junction unmatched. The repertoire was sequenced with immunoSEQ multiplex PCR; TCRdb's copy has only in-frame clones and lacks some. The table includes over 65,000 clones, more than 65% detected once. The TCR sequence derives from an adult with an advanced solid tumor such as melanoma, head and neck, liver or kidney cancer. The chain has TRBV4-1 and TRBJ2-1, with 7 bases that match TRBD1. The sequencing here drew on CD4+ or CD8+ T cells sorted from blood, taken in a trial of the OX40 agonist ivuxolimab. CDR3 protein: CASSQPMRTGPEQFF. The CDR3 nucleotides are TGCGCCAGCAGCCAACCCATGAGGACAGGCCCGGAGCAGTTCTTC.